The T cell receptor beta chain described here comes from a study of tumor-infiltrating lymphocytes in primary liver carcinoma. Study-level information: The study enrolled male and female patients aged 30 to 69 years. Points from the study as a whole: Significantly larger top-250-clone fractions were found in tumors than in blood (p = 0.039). A small share of top clones, only about 7-24%, was found in all five tumor regions. In tumor-adjacent and tumor-blood pairs, overlap was lower than in tumor region pairs.

Concerning this clonotype: Its target is unknown. Sequence at one end of the junction differs from germline and may be a read error.

The source material, 20-30 mg of unsorted bulk tissue, was used to co-extract RNA and DNA. CDR1 is SGHAT, CDR2 FQNNGV, per germline. The CDR3 is 17 amino acids. TCR beta cDNA was made from approximately 500 ng total RNA with a constant-region primer. Three nested multiplex PCR rounds of slightly modified ARM-PCR generated TCR beta libraries. Two initial PCR rounds of approximately 10 cycles each paired TRBV1-TRBV30 forward primers with a C-beta reverse primer. TCRdb re-analysed the multiplex PCR reads in MiXCR, keeping a single row per CDR3 protein. The sample has 100,000 to 150,000 distinct CDR3 sequences; 64% are singletons.

The rearrangement links TRBV11-2 to TRBJ2-1, with 11 bases identical to TRBD2. The source of this sequence is a woman aged 55 to 70 with primary liver carcinoma and hepatitis B virus infection. The sample consisted of liver tumor tissue from sampling region 3. Sample subset: tumor region T3, left-lateral pole. CDR3 amino acids: CASNLTPGTSGHNEQFF. CDR3 in DNA: TGTGCCAGCAATTTAACTCCCGGGACTAGCGGACACAATGAACAGTTCTTC.